These 25 T cell receptor beta chains were all obtained from the same sample, sequenced in a study of T cell responses to AZD1222 COVID-19 vaccine. Using immunoSEQ multiplex PCR, the repertoire was profiled, and TCRdb retains in-frame clones only, with some absent. Of roughly 180,000 clones detected, about 94% appear once; the ten largest clones hold 9.2%. Sample: peripheral blood, taken on day 0 of AZD1222 vaccination. Source of these receptors: an adult in good health.

This sequence joins TRBV5-6 and TRBJ2-2; weak D call: TRBD1 (6 bases). The length of the CDR3 is 17 residues. The V end lost 3 bases, the J end lost 4 bases, and 19 bases lay between the germline ends. Germline CDR1 SGHDT, CDR2 YYEEEE. The CDR3 sequence is CASSSRLQGRFTGELFF. In DNA, the CDR3 is TGTGCCAGCAGCTCCCGGTTACAGGGACGATTCACCGGGGAGCTGTTTTTT.

The chain employs TRBV10-3 and TRBJ2-7; no clear D gene. There are 11 residues in the CDR3. Looked up from germline, CDR1 is ENHRY and CDR2 is SYGVKD. The V gene lost 8 bases and the J gene lost 7 bases, with 12 bases spanning the gap. DNA for the CDR3: TGTGCCATCGCTGGTTTAGGGGAGCAGTACTTC. Its translation is CAIAGLGEQYF.

J is TRBJ1-5 and V is TRBV7-8; 9 bases are a match to TRBD1. This CDR3 is 15 amino acids long. The germline gives CDR1 SGHVS, CDR2 FQNEAQ. With 5 bases clipped from V and 2 bases from J, the junction kept 4 bases outside the gene matches. The CDR3 spells CASSLTGGGNQPQHF. The CDR3 nucleotides read TGTGCCAGCAGCCTGACAGGGGGAGGCAATCAGCCCCAGCATTTT.

The rearrangement uses TRBV30 and TRBJ2-7, with D perhaps TRBD1 (5 bases). This CDR3 has 14 amino acids. CDR1 is GTSNPN, CDR2 SVGIG, per germline (reference sequence). V was cut by 1 base and J by 5 bases, with 15 bases left in between. The CDR3 DNA reads as TGTGCCTGGAGTGCCTTAGGGGCAGGCCACGAGCAGTACTTC. This sequence encodes CAWSALGAGHEQYF.

The chain joins TRBV29-1 to TRBJ1-1; 11 nucleotides agree with TRBD1. The CDR3 sequence is 13 residues long. CDR1 and CDR2 (germline): SQVTM, ANQGSEA. The CDR3 is CGHVGTGGTEAFF. Written as DNA, the CDR3 is TGCGGGCACGTCGGGACAGGGGGCACTGAAGCTTTCTTT. The entire variable domain, with the rest obtained from reference TRBV29-1 and TRBJ1-1, is as follows: SAVISQKPSRDICQRGTSLTIQCQVDSQVTMMFWYRQQPGQSLTLIATANQGSEATYESGFVIDKFPISRPNLTFSTLTVSNMSPEDSSIYLCGHVGTGGTEAFFGQGTRLTVV.

This clone qualifies as medium-sized. The rearrangement uses TRBV2 and TRBJ2-2; 8 bases match TRBD1. This CDR3 is built from 14 residues. With V trimmed by 5 bases and J by 4 bases, 3 bases remained unmatched. Germline-derived CDR1 and CDR2 are SNHLY and FYNNEI. The CDR3 region is CASSSDRATGELFF. The CDR3 bases are TGTGCCAGCAGTTCGGACAGGGCCACCGGGGAGCTGTTTTTT.

This clone was observed a handful of times. The V and J genes are TRBV7-8 and TRBJ2-7, with 8 bases identical to TRBD2. Germline assignment: CDR1 SGHVS and CDR2 FQNEAQ. CDR3 size: 17 residues. V gave up 4 bases and J gave up 2 bases; unmatched junction bases: 13. The CDR3 protein is CASSSQGLAGPTYEQYF. The CDR3 coding sequence is TGTGCCAGCAGCTCCCAGGGGTTAGCGGGGCCGACCTACGAGCAGTACTTC.

This clone showed up just once. J is TRBJ1-2 and V is TRBV7-9; TRBD1 agrees at 7 bases. The ends lost 1 base at V and 3 bases at J; junction bases unmatched: 2. The CDR3 covers 14 residues. Germline assignment: CDR1 SEHNR and CDR2 FQNEAQ (reference sequence). The CDR3 sequence: CASSLVGTDYGYTF. CDR3 nucleotide sequence: TGTGCCAGCAGCTTAGTAGGGACAGACTATGGCTACACCTTC.

The chain employs TRBV9 and TRBJ2-1; D is uncertain. Germline V gene lookup returns CDR1 SGDLS and CDR2 YYNGEE. This CDR3 is 16 amino acids long. V was pared by 0 bases and J by 2 bases, with 12 bases between. The CDR3 bases are TGTGCCAGCAGCGTAGTTGGCGGTCAACCCTACAATGAGCAGTTCTTC. As protein: CASSVVGGQPYNEQFF.

The rearrangement links TRBV2 to TRBJ2-7; 8 nucleotides agree with TRBD1. The CDR3 sequence is 14 residues long. With V trimmed by 7 bases and J by 4 bases, 9 bases remained unmatched. Germline-derived CDR1 and CDR2 are SNHLY and FYNNEI. Here the CDR3 DNA reads TGTGCCAGCACCTTGGACAGGGAAACTTACGAGCAGTACTTC. Its protein product is CASTLDRETYEQYF.

The CDR3 DNA reads TGTGCCAGTAGTGTCAGCCAGGGGGGGTATTTGGAGCAGTACTTC. Its protein product is CASSVSQGGYLEQYF. The chain has TRBV19 and TRBJ2-7; either TRBD1 or TRBD2 may fit D (7 bases each). This CDR3 region has 15 residues. Germline CDR1 is LNHDA and CDR2 is SQIVND (reference sequence). V was shortened by 5 bases and J by 7 bases, with 21 bases between the two germline ends. Supplemented by reference TRBV19 and TRBJ2-7, the full variable domain reads DGGITQSPKYLFRKEGQNVTLSCEQNLNHDAMYWYRQDPGQGLRLIYYSQIVNDFQKGDIAEGYSVSREKKESFPLTVTSAQKNPTAFYLCASSVSQGGYLEQYFGPGTRLTVT.

A note on this clone: Its ends do not fully match the called genes, so a read error is possible. The genes are TRBV14 and TRBJ1-1; D possibly corresponds to TRBD1 (5 bases). Looked up from germline, CDR1 is SGHDN and CDR2 is FVKESK. CDR3 size: 14 residues. The CDR3 DNA sequence: TGTGCCAGCAGCAAAGAGACAGCTCTCACTGAAGCTTTCTTT. Amino acid sequence: CASSKETALTEAFF.

This sequence joins TRBV14 and TRBJ1-1; D is ambiguous. V lost 4 bases, J lost 7 bases, and 7 bases lay in between. Germline CDR1 is SGHDN and CDR2 is FVKESK. CDR3 length: 11 residues. CDR3 sequence: CASSRASEAFF. The CDR3 DNA reads TGTGCCAGCAGCCGGGCTAGTGAAGCTTTCTTT.

The V gene is TRBV7-2, the J gene TRBJ1-5; the D gene is possibly TRBD1 (6 bases). CDR3 length: 15 amino acids. Germline V gene lookup returns CDR1 SGHTA and CDR2 FQGNSA. Trimming cost V 5 bases and J 2 bases, with 13 bases left between them. The CDR3 bases are TGTGCCAGCAGCATCCACAGGGCCGGCAATCAGCCCCAGCATTTT. Encoded protein: CASSIHRAGNQPQHF.

This sequence joins TRBV5-1 and TRBJ2-2; perhaps D is TRBD1 or TRBD2 (5 bases each). The V end was cut by 7 bases, the J end by 4 bases, with 8 bases between. CDR1 SGHRS and CDR2 YFSETQ come from the germline V gene. This CDR3 has 12 amino acids. The CDR3 DNA follows: TGCGCCAGCGCGAGGGGCACCGGGGAGCTGTTTTTT. The encoded protein is CASARGTGELFF.

The chain joins TRBV24-1 to TRBJ2-2; 8 nucleotides align to TRBD2. V shed 4 bases, J shed 2 bases, and the junction held 5 bases outside the gene matches. Per the germline V gene, CDR1 is KGHDR and CDR2 is SFDVKD. There are 16 residues in the CDR3. CDR3 in DNA: TGTGCCACCAGTGACGCCGGGACTAGAAACACCGGGGAGCTGTTTTTT. Protein product: CATSDAGTRNTGELFF.

As to this clone: One end of the junction is discordant with germline, which a read error may explain. V usage is TRBV6-2 or TRBV6-3 and J usage is TRBJ2-7; 8 nucleotides line up with TRBD2. This CDR3 comprises 15 residues. The germline V gene encodes CDR1 MNHEY and CDR2 SVGEGT. The CDR3 here is CASSHSGTSPSEQYF. CDR3 nucleotide sequence: TGTGCCAGCAGTCACTCCGGGACTAGTCCCTCCGAGCAGTACTTC.

The chain employs TRBV19 and TRBJ1-4, with D tentatively TRBD1 (5 bases). The CDR3 extends over 15 amino acids. V lost 6 bases to trimming and J lost 6 bases, with 17 bases between them. The germline CDR1 and CDR2 sequences are LNHDA and SQIVND (reference sequence). CDR3: CASSNVGGGHEKLFF. The DNA for the CDR3 is TGTGCCAGTAGCAACGTCGGGGGAGGGCATGAAAAACTGTTTTTT.

This chain joins TRBV9 and TRBJ2-3; the match to TRBD2 covers 9 bases. In germline, CDR1 is SGDLS, CDR2 YYNGEE. The V segment lost 0 bases and the J segment 2 bases; nucleotides outside the gene matches: 4. The CDR3 is 16 amino acids. CDR3 sequence reads: CASSVEAGGVTDTQYF. The DNA for the CDR3 is TGTGCCAGCAGCGTAGAGGCGGGAGGGGTCACAGATACGCAGTATTTT.

The chain couples TRBV24-1 to TRBJ1-1, with D possibly TRBD1 on 5 matching bases. The V end lost 5 bases, the J end lost 4 bases, and 13 bases lay between the germline ends. Per the germline V gene, CDR1 is KGHDR and CDR2 is SFDVKD. CDR3 length equals 14 residues. The DNA of the CDR3 is TGTGCCACCAGTGGGGCAGGGCGAGGCACTGAAGCTTTCTTT. As protein: CATSGAGRGTEAFF.

V gene TRBV5-1 combines with J gene TRBJ1-4; maybe TRBD1 (5 bases). The germline V gene encodes CDR1 SGHRS and CDR2 YFSETQ. The CDR3 is made up of 15 amino acids. The ends were cut back, 0 bases at V and 7 bases at J, with 13 bases in the middle. The CDR3 spells CASSLAVGEAEKLFF. Here the CDR3 DNA reads TGCGCCAGCAGCTTGGCCGTAGGGGAGGCTGAAAAACTGTTTTTT.

This clone has just one count. The rearrangement joins TRBV9 to TRBJ2-1, with 12 bases that match TRBD1. The CDR3 contains 17 residues. The trim removed 4 bases at V and 4 bases at J, leaving 9 bases unmatched. Per germline, CDR1 SGDLS and CDR2 YYNGEE. As DNA, the CDR3 is TGTGCCAGCAGCTCGAGACCGGGACAGGGGGCTTACAATGAGCAGTTCTTC. This translates into CASSSRPGQGAYNEQFF.

DNA for the CDR3: TGCGCCAGCAGCATAGGGACGGGGACCTACGAGCAGTACTTC. Translation gives CASSIGTGTYEQYF. The gene calls are TRBV23-1 and TRBJ2-7; D possibly matches TRBD1 or TRBD2 (5 bases each). TRBV23-1 is placed among ORFs of uncertain function. This CDR3 has 14 residues. The V gene lost 6 bases and the J gene lost 2 bases, with 14 bases spanning the gap.

The gene calls are TRBV9 and TRBJ2-7; possible D gene TRBD2, 5 bases. Germline CDR1 and CDR2: SGDLS and YYNGEE. Trimming took 0 bases from V and 2 from J, leaving 12 bases between them. This CDR3 has 15 residues. CDR3 amino acids: CASSVAGVETYEQYF. For the CDR3, the DNA is TGTGCCAGCAGCGTAGCCGGGGTAGAGACCTACGAGCAGTACTTC.

The chain recombines TRBV4-2 with TRBJ2-7, with D possibly being TRBD1 or TRBD2 (5 bases each). Germline V gene sequence: CDR1 LGHNA, CDR2 YNFKEQ. V lost 4 bases and J lost 6, with 19 bases in between. The CDR3 is made up of 15 amino acids. CDR3 sequence (DNA): TGTGCCAGCAGCCCATACCCCGGGACCCCCAGCGAGCAGTACTTC. Translating gives CASSPYPGTPSEQYF.